The clone carrying this T cell receptor beta chain has a count of ten or more. Its antigen is still unknown. The data belong to a study of T cells in Graves' hyperthyroidism and ophthalmopathy. Study-wide results and caveats: With a median lead of approximately six months before onset, the model predicted ophthalmopathy.

With V trimmed by 2 bases and J by 1 base, 3 bases remained unmatched. This CDR3 region has 16 residues. Germline lookup yields CDR1 MDHEN and CDR2 SYDVKM. Amplification yielded TCR beta CDR3 regions, with RNA transcripts as the source. First-round RT-PCR of the TCR CDR3 relied on the HTBI primer set. TCRdb ran MiXCR on the multiplex PCR reads and lists one entry per CDR3 protein. This table holds approximately 250,000 distinct CDR3 sequences, about 25% found once. This TCR was sampled from a woman between 40 and 50 years old with Graves' ophthalmopathy. Sequencing was carried out using blood. V gene TRBV28 combines with J gene TRBJ2-3; 10 nucleotides match TRBD1. The CDR3 nucleotides are TGTGCCAGCAGTTTACCCGGGACAGGGGGCACAGATACGCAGTATTTT. This codes for CASSLPGTGGTDTQYF.